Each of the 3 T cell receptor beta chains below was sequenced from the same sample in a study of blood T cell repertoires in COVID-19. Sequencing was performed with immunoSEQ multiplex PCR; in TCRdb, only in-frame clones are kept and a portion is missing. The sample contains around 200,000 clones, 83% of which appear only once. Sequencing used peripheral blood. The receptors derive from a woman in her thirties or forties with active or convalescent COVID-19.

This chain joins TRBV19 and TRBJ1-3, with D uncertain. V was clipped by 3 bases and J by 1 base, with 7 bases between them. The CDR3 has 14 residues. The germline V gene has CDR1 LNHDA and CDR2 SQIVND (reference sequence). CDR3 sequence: CASSIQASGNTIYF. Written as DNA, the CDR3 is TGTGCCAGTAGTATTCAGGCTTCTGGAAACACCATATATTTT.

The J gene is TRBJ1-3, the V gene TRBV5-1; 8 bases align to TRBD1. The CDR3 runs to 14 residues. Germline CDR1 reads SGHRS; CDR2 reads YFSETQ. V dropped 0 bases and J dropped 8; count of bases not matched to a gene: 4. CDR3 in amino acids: CASSLGQGLDTIYF. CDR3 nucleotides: TGCGCCAGCAGCTTGGGACAGGGGCTGGACACCATATATTTT. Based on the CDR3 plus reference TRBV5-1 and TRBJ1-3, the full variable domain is KAGVTQTPRYLIKTRGQQVTLSCSPISGHRSVSWYQQTPGQGLQFLFEYFSETQRNKGNFPGRFSGRQFSNSRSEMNVSTLELGDSALYLCASSLGQGLDTIYFGEGSWLTVV.

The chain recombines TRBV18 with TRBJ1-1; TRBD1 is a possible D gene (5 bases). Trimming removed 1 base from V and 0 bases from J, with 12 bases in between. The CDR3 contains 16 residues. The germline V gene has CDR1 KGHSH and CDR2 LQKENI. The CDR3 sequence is CASSPRQSAMNTEAFF. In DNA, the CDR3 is TGTGCCAGCTCACCACGACAGAGCGCAATGAACACTGAAGCTTTCTTT.